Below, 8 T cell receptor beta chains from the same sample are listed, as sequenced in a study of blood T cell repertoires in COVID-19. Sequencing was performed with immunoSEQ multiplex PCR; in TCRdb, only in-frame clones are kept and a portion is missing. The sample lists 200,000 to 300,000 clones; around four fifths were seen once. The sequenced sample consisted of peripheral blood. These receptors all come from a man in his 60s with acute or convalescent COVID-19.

CDR3 sequence: CASSNEPGLYGYTF. The CDR3 DNA sequence: TGTGCCAGCAGCAATGAGCCAGGACTCTATGGCTACACCTTC. This sequence joins TRBV11-2 and TRBJ1-2; unclear D gene. Looked up from germline, CDR1 is SGHAT and CDR2 is FQNNGV. With 5 bases removed from V and 4 bases from J, the gap between germline ends came to 14 bases. There are 14 residues in the CDR3.

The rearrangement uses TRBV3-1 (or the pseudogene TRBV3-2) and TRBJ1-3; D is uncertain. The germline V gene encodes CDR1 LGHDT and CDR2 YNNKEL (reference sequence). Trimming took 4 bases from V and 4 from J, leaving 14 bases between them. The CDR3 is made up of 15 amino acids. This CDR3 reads CASSPNSGPGNTIYF. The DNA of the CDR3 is TGTGCCAGCAGCCCAAACAGCGGCCCGGGAAACACCATATATTTT.

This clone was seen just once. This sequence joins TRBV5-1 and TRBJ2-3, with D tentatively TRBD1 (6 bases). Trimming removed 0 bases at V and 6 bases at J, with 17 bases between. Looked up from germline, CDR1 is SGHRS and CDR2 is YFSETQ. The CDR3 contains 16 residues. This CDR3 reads CASSLAPGVPGDTQYF. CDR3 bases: TGCGCCAGCAGCTTGGCCCCAGGGGTACCAGGTGATACGCAGTATTTT.

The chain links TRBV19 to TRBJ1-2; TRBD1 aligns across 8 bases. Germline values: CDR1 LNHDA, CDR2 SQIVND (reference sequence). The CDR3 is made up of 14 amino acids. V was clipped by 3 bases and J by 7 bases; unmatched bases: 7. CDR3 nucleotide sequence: TGTGCCAGTAGTATGCAGGGGGCGGCAGCTGGCTACACCTTC. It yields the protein CASSMQGAAAGYTF.

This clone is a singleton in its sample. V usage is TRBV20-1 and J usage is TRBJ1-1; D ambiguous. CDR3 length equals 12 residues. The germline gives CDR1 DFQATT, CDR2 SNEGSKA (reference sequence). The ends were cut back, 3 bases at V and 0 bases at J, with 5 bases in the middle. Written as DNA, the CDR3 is TGCAGTGCTAGTCGTTTGAACACTGAAGCTTTCTTT. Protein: CSASRLNTEAFF.

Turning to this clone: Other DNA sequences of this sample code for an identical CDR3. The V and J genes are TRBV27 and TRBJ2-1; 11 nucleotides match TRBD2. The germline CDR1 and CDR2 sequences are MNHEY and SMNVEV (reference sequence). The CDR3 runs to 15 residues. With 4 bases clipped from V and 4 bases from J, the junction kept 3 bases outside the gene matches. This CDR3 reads CASSSLAGAYNEQFF. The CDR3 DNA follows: TGTGCCAGCAGTTCACTAGCGGGAGCTTACAATGAGCAGTTCTTC.

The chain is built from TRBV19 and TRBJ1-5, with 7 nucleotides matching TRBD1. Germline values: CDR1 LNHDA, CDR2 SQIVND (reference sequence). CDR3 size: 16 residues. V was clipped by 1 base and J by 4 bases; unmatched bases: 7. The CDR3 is CASSIVRGTANQPQHF. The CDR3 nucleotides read TGTGCCAGTAGTATAGTTCGGGGGACAGCTAATCAGCCCCAGCATTTT.

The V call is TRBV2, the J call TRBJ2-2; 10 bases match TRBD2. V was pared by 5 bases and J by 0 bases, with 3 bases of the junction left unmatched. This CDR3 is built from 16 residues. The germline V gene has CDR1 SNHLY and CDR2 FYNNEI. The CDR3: CASSKTSGSNTGELFF. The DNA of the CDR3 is TGTGCCAGCAGTAAGACTAGCGGGTCGAACACCGGGGAGCTGTTTTTT.